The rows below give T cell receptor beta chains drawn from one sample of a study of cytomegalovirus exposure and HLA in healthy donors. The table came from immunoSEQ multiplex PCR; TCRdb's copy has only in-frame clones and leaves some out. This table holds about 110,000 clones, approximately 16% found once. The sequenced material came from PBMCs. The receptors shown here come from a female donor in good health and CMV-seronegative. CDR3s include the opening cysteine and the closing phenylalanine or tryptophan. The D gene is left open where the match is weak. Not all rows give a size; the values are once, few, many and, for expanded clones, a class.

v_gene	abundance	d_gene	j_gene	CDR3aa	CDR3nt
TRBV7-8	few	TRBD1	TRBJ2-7	CASSTGTGYYEQYF	TGTGCCAGCAGTACCGGGACAGGTTACTACGAGCAGTACTTC
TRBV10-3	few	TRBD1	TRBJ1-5	CAISDLTGIVQPQHF	TGTGCCATCAGTGACTTGACAGGGATCGTCCAGCCCCAGCATTTT
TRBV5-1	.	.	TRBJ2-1	CASSPLTGAYNEQFF	TGCGCCAGCAGCCCCCTAACGGGGGCCTACAATGAGCAGTTCTTC
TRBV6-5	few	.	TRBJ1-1	CASSQRQAYTEAFF	TGTGCCAGCAGTCAACGACAAGCTTACACTGAAGCTTTCTTT
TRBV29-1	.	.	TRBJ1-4	CSGSQGGVEKLFF	TGCAGCGGTTCGCAGGGAGGTGTAGAAAAACTGTTTTTT
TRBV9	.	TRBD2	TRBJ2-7	CASSSVGGGHNEQYF	TGTGCCAGCAGCTCAGTCGGGGGGGGGCACAACGAGCAGTACTTC
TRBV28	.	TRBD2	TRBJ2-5	CASSPWTSGMRETQYF	TGTGCCAGCAGTCCCTGGACTAGCGGGATGAGGGAGACCCAGTACTTC
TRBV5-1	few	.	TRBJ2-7	CASSVQGFGTIYEQYF	TGCGCCAGCAGCGTCCAGGGCTTCGGAACAATATACGAGCAGTACTTC
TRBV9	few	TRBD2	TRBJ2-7	CASSPVAGGASYEQYF	TGTGCCAGCAGCCCCGTAGCGGGGGGCGCTTCCTACGAGCAGTACTTC
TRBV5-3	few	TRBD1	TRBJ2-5	CARSPVGGQGTETQYF	TGTGCCAGAAGCCCCGTCGGGGGACAGGGGACGGAGACCCAGTACTTC
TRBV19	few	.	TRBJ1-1	CASSEFLGANTEAFF	TGTGCCAGTAGCGAATTTTTGGGAGCGAACACTGAAGCTTTCTTT
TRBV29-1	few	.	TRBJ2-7	CSVQASRYEQYF	TGCAGCGTTCAGGCCTCTCGATACGAGCAGTACTTC
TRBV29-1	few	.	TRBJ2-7	CSVEFSSDSYEQYF	TGCAGCGTTGAGTTTTCTAGCGACTCCTACGAGCAGTACTTC
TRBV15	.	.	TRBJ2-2	CATSRESRGSGELFF	TGTGCCACCAGCAGAGAATCAAGGGGGTCCGGGGAGCTGTTTTTT
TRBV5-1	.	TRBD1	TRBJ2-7	CASSWDQLGQAYEQYF	TGCGCCAGCAGCTGGGATCAATTGGGACAGGCCTACGAGCAGTACTTC
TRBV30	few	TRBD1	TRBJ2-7	CAWSLPGRGLTYEQYF	TGTGCCTGGAGCCTACCCGGCAGGGGGTTGACCTACGAGCAGTACTTC
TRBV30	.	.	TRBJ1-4	CAWSRGLQQGKLFF	TGTGCCTGGAGTAGGGGCCTCCAGCAGGGAAAACTGTTTTTT
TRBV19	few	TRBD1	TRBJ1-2	CASSIGAGGIYGYTF	TGTGCCAGTAGTATTGGGGCAGGGGGCATCTATGGCTACACCTTC
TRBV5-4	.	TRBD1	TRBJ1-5	CASNTSDRALRTQPQHF	TGTGCCAGCAACACCTCGGACAGGGCGCTGAGGACTCAGCCCCAGCATTTT
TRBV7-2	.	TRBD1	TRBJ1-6	CASSLGGQSSPLHF	TGTGCCAGCAGCTTAGGGGGACAGAGTTCACCCCTCCACTTT
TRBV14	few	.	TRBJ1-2	CASSPSGAFTYGYTF	TGTGCCAGCAGCCCCTCAGGGGCCTTTACTTATGGCTACACCTTC
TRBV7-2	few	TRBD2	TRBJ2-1	CASSLAATSALGEQFF	TGTGCCAGCAGCTTAGCAGCGACTAGCGCTTTGGGTGAGCAGTTCTTC
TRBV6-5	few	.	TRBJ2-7	CASSYAGATYEQYF	TGTGCCAGCAGTTACGCAGGGGCCACATACGAGCAGTACTTC
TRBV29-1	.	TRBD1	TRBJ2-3	CSVEKSGTGGTTQYF	TGCAGCGTTGAAAAATCCGGGACAGGGGGAACAACGCAGTATTTT
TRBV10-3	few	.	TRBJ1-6	CAIRVRDNSPLHF	TGTGCCATCAGGGTACGGGATAATTCACCCCTCCACTTT
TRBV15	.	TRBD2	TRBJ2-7	CATSREWLAGVREQYF	TGTGCCACCAGCAGAGAATGGCTAGCGGGAGTTCGAGAGCAGTACTTC
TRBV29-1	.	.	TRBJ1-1	CSVETGTLDDEAFF	TGCAGCGTTGAAACAGGCACCCTCGATGATGAAGCTTTCTTT
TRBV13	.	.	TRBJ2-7	CASSLGEQNYEQYF	TGTGCCAGCAGCTTAGGCGAACAGAACTACGAGCAGTACTTC
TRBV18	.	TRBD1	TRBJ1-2	CASSPDRAYGYTF	TGTGCCAGCTCACCCGACAGGGCCTATGGCTACACCTTC
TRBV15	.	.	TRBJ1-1	CATSRGGYRLSLAFF	TGTGCCACCAGCAGAGGGGGCTACAGGCTTTCTCTCGCTTTCTTT
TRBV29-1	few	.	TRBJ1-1	CSVEGGYTEAFF	TGCAGCGTTGAAGGAGGGTACACTGAAGCTTTCTTT
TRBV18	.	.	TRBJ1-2	CASSRQVKLLYGYTF	TGTGCCAGCTCACGTCAGGTTAAGCTCCTGTATGGCTACACCTTC
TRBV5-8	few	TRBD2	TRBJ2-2	CASSPGLAGDTGELFF	TGTGCCAGCAGCCCGGGACTAGCGGGGGACACCGGGGAGCTGTTTTTT
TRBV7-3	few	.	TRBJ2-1	CASSRTVTYNEQFF	TGTGCCAGCAGTCGGACAGTGACCTACAATGAGCAGTTCTTC
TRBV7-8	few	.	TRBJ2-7	CASSFGVSYEQYF	TGTGCCAGCAGCTTCGGTGTTTCCTACGAGCAGTACTTC
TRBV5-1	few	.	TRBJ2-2	CASSSGGDTGELFF	TGCGCCAGCAGCTCCGGAGGGGACACCGGGGAGCTGTTTTTT
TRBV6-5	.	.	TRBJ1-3	CTSSFQESSGNTIYF	TGTACCAGCAGTTTTCAAGAGAGCTCTGGAAACACCATATATTTT
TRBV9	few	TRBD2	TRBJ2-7	CASSPGGSSYEQYF	TGTGCCAGCAGCCCGGGGGGGAGTTCCTACGAGCAGTACTTC
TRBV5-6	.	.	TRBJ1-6	CASSASSRGNNSPLHF	TGTGCCAGCAGCGCTTCCTCCCGGGGAAATAATTCACCCCTCCACTTT
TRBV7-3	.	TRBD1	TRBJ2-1	CASSLRGQGFNEQFF	TGTGCCAGCAGCTTAAGGGGACAGGGTTTCAATGAGCAGTTCTTC
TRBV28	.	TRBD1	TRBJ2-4	CASSRRDRVAKNIQYF	TGTGCCAGCAGTCGGCGGGACAGGGTAGCCAAAAACATTCAGTACTTC
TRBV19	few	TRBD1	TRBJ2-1	CASTPDRATYNEQFF	TGTGCCAGTACCCCCGACAGGGCGACCTACAATGAGCAGTTCTTC
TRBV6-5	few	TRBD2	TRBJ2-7	CASSLAGANYEQYF	TGTGCCAGCAGTTTAGCGGGGGCCAACTACGAGCAGTACTTC
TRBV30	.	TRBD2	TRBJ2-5	CAWSVELAGGYQEAQYF	TGTGCCTGGAGTGTAGAACTAGCGGGGGGGTACCAAGAGGCCCAGTACTTC
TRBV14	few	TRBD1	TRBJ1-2	CASSVGTGMDYGYTF	TGTGCCAGCAGCGTGGGGACAGGAATGGACTATGGCTACACCTTC
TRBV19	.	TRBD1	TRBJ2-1	CASSISLGQGLFNEQFF	TGTGCCAGTAGTATTTCCTTGGGACAGGGGTTATTTAATGAGCAGTTCTTC
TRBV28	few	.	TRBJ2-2	CASGWSADADTGELFF	TGTGCCAGCGGATGGTCAGCGGACGCTGACACCGGGGAGCTGTTTTTT
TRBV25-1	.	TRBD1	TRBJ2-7	CAVLGQGIHEQYF	TGTGCGGTGTTGGGACAGGGGATCCACGAGCAGTACTTC
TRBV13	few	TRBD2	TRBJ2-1	CASSLAGGASSEQFF	TGTGCCAGCAGCTTAGCGGGGGGGGCATCAAGTGAGCAGTTCTTC
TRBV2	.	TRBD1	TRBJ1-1	CASSATGGAAFF	TGTGCCAGCAGTGCTACAGGGGGCGCAGCTTTCTTT
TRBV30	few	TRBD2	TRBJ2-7	CAWSRVAGVYEQYF	TGTGCCTGGAGTAGGGTAGCGGGGGTCTACGAGCAGTACTTC
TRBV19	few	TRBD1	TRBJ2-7	CASSIVIGQGAAEQYF	TGTGCCAGTAGTATTGTAATCGGACAGGGGGCAGCTGAGCAGTACTTC
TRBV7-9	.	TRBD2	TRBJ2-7	CASSFETSSYEQYF	TGTGCCAGCAGCTTCGAGACTAGCTCGTACGAGCAGTACTTC